This T cell receptor beta chain is from a study of blood T cell repertoires in COVID-19. As for the study in general: The study drew acute and convalescent COVID-19 samples from the United States, Italy and Spain. Sample material is recorded as cDNA or gDNA derived from T cells, B-cell-depleted T cells, or PBMCs.

Per the study methods: Amplifying reference gene primers gave estimates of nucleated cell counts. Clones were read by immunoSEQ multiplex PCR, and TCRdb kept only the in-frame ones, dropping some. V, J and clone size reflect that table, while D and trimming were determined from the DNA. Here the sample spans 350,000 to 450,000 clones, 75% to 90% being singletons. The V and J ends lost 6 bases and 5 bases respectively, with 11 bases between them. The V gene's germline CDR1 is DFQATT and CDR2 SNEGSKA (reference sequence). The CDR3 length is 11 residues. Sequencing input: peripheral blood. The rearrangement links TRBV20-1 to TRBJ2-7; D is unresolved. This receptor was taken from a woman under 30 with acute or convalescent COVID-19. In DNA form, the CDR3 reads TGCAGTGCCCGGCCGGGTCACGAGCAGTACTTC. Translation gives CSARPGHEQYF.